The text below deals with one T cell receptor beta chain. Its antigen is unidentified. The V and J ends lost 2 bases and 1 base respectively, with 9 bases between them. This CDR3 is built from 15 residues. The germline V gene has CDR1 ENHRY and CDR2 SYGVKD. Sequencing used immunoSEQ multiplex PCR; TCRdb keeps in-frame clones, though not all of them. The table lists 300,000 to 400,000 clones, 70% to 90% of them singletons, with roughly 3.1% in the top ten. The data belong to a study of Ad26.COV2.S vaccination and SARS-CoV-2 variants. Across the study: Of the COV1001 trial arms, the Ad26.COV2.S arm included the donor.

The treatment denotes: 19 received Ad26.COV2.S at low or high dose, single or two shots; about five received placebo; per-sample allocation not given. The investigators took samples on day 63 after the first vaccine or placebo injection. Study-wide findings and caveats: Spike-specific CD8+ and CD4+ T cell responses reportedly showed substantial breadth after vaccination.

The TCR originated in a person aged 18-60 years who received the Ad26.COV2.S COVID-19 vaccine or a placebo. This chain joins TRBV10-3 and TRBJ2-1; D is uncertain. The input for sequencing was peripheral blood, taken in a trial of Ad26.COV2.S vaccine versus placebo. CDR3 in DNA: TGTGCCATCAGTGAGAGCCTAGGTTCCTACAATGAGCAGTTCTTC. Its protein product is CAISESLGSYNEQFF.